Below, one T cell receptor beta chain is given with its context. Its recognized antigen is unknown. No qualities accompany the bases; no much larger clone lies one base away. Samples from volunteer blood donors who had recovered from COVID-19 were contributed by a second Seattle source. Collaborating institutions collected whole blood in K2EDTA tubes following their own protocols. Collaborator samples were shipped for TCRbeta analysis as frozen whole blood, isolated PBMCs, or DNA extracted from either sample type. The germline V gene sets CDR1 to SNHLY and CDR2 to FYNNEI. The CDR3 starts with the cysteine, ends with the phenylalanine, and has 15 residues. Only the CDR3 DNA is retained, 45 bases long and in frame from the first base. For this chain, trimming is 5 bases at the V end and 0 bases at the J end, and the number of junction bases without a gene match is 2. These data belong to a study of blood T cell repertoires in COVID-19 (TCRdb year 2020). For the study in its entirety: Samples from collaborators originated in the United States, Italy and Spain and spanned both the acute and convalescent phases of COVID-19. The repertoires were released in a freely available public database meant as a resource for research on the immune response to SARS-CoV-2. Subjects who had been exposed to COVID-19, were actively infected with it, or had recovered from it provided the deeply sampled blood TCRbeta repertoires that made up the dataset. Sample metadata almost always included a de-identified subject ID, COVID-19 status, age in years and sex. The material from the prospective study consisted of cDNA or gDNA derived from T cells, B-cell-depleted T cells, or PBMCs. The samples were drawn from two sources: the first 160 participants of the ongoing ImmuneRACE study, and 1,254 subjects contributed by 6 global collaborators. HLA class I and class II types, where available, came from metadata supplied by the sample provider rather than from assay-based typing.

The study at large found these results: The quantity of clinical and demographic metadata differed by source and by participant and was supplied without curation.

TCRbeta CDR3 regions were amplified from genomic DNA using the immunoSEQ Assay, a bias-controlled multiplex PCR. The authors' pipeline ran thus. Nucleated cell counts per sample were estimated from amplification of reference gene primers within the assay. To quantify the absolute abundance of each unique TCRbeta CDR3 rearrangement, sequence reads were collapsed and filtered. For each sample, productive Simpson clonality was calculated as the square root of Simpson's diversity index across productive rearrangements. TCRdb re-hosts the immuneACCESS table, in-frame sequences only. Its copies lack some clones; in the studies checked, an unresolved V gene accounts for under half of them, and the cause for the rest is not known. D and trimming come from the DNA, and the V and J calls and clone size come from that table. Here the sample has 220,000 or so clones; approximately 88% occur a single time. Together, the top ten hold 6.5% of the sample.

The sample consisted of peripheral blood. The sequence links TRBV2 to TRBJ2-2; 8 bases in the middle match TRBD1. This receptor was obtained from a man between 60 and 75 years old who had recovered from COVID-19. The CDR3 protein sequence reads: CASSPDRANTGELFF. The sequenced DNA is TGTGCCAGCAGTCCGGACAGGGCGAACACCGGGGAGCTGTTTTTT.